The 24 T cell receptor beta chains presented below share a single source sample, sequenced in a study of tumor-infiltrating lymphocytes in localized non-small cell lung cancer. The table came from immunoSEQ multiplex PCR; TCRdb's copy has only in-frame clones and leaves some out. The table lists 5,000 or so clones, around 66% of them singletons. The sequenced sample consisted of lung tumor tissue. These TCRs come from a human donor with non-small cell lung cancer.

The V gene is TRBV14, the J gene TRBJ2-1; 9 nucleotides line up with TRBD1. V lost 5 bases and J lost 6; bases outside the gene matches: 8. The germline V gene encodes CDR1 SGHDN and CDR2 FVKESK. The CDR3 spans 15 residues. For the CDR3, the DNA is TGTGCCAGCAGCTCCACAGGGGGCTCTGGCAATGAGCAGTTCTTC. It is translated as CASSSTGGSGNEQFF. Combining the CDR3 with reference TRBV14 and TRBJ2-1 gives the whole variable domain EAGVTQFPSHSVIEKGQTVTLRCDPISGHDNLYWYRRVMGKEIKFLLHFVKESKQDESGMPNNRFLAERTGGTYSTLKVQPAELEDSGVYFCASSSTGGSGNEQFFGPGTRLTVL.

The rearrangement links TRBV5-1 to TRBJ1-6; D gene uncertain. The CDR3 is made up of 15 amino acids. The germline CDR1 and CDR2 sequences are SGHRS and YFSETQ. V dropped 4 bases and J dropped 8 bases, with 16 bases sitting between them. The CDR3 is CASSPLAGGYSPLHF. CDR3 sequence (DNA): TGCGCCAGCAGCCCCCTCGCGGGAGGGTATTCACCCCTCCACTTT.

The chain employs TRBV18 and TRBJ2-1, with D perhaps TRBD1 or TRBD2 (5 bases each). Trimming took off 6 bases at V and 1 base at J, with 13 bases between the two ends. CDR1 is KGHSH, CDR2 LQKENI, per germline. This CDR3 region has 15 residues. Here the CDR3 reads CASSGAGYSYNEQFF. The CDR3 coding sequence is TGTGCCAGCTCCGGGGCAGGGTATTCCTACAATGAGCAGTTCTTC.

The V and J genes are TRBV25-1 and TRBJ2-1, with 7 bases identical to TRBD2. CDR3 size: 15 residues. Germline V lookup: CDR1 MGHDK, CDR2 SYGVNS. J was trimmed by 5 bases and V by 5 bases; bases with no gene match: 9. The CDR3 nucleotides are TGTGCCAGCAGTCGACTAGCTGGGACCGACAATGAGCAGTTCTTC. Translating it yields CASSRLAGTDNEQFF. Full variable domain (remainder filled in from reference TRBV25-1 and TRBJ2-1): EADIYQTPRYLVIGTGKKITLECSQTMGHDKMYWYQQDPGMELHLIHYSYGVNSTEKGDLSSESTVSRIRTEHFPLTLESARPSHTSQYLCASSRLAGTDNEQFFGPGTRLTVL.

The genes are TRBV11-3 and TRBJ1-4; 7 bases map to TRBD1. The V gene's germline CDR1 is SGHNT and CDR2 YENEEA. J was trimmed by 3 bases and V by 5 bases; bases with no gene match: 6. The CDR3 has 15 residues. In DNA form, the CDR3 reads TGTGCCAGCAGCGCACCGGGACAGTCTAATGAAAAACTGTTTTTT. Encoded protein: CASSAPGQSNEKLFF.

The rearrangement links TRBV11-3 to TRBJ2-6; no reliable D call. The CDR3 runs 15 residues. From germline, CDR1 is SGHNT and CDR2 YENEEA. V was pared by 1 base and J by 0 bases, with 4 bases between. The CDR3 bases are TGTGCCAGCAGCTTAGCAGTCTCTGGGGCCAACGTCCTGACTTTC. Protein product: CASSLAVSGANVLTF.

The chain links TRBV6-5 to TRBJ2-7; weak D call: TRBD1 (6 bases). The CDR3 runs to 12 residues. V dropped 7 bases and J dropped 6 bases, with 13 bases sitting between them. Germline CDR1 is MNHEY and CDR2 is SVGAGI. The CDR3 region is CASKQGLGEQYF. CDR3 in DNA: TGTGCCAGCAAACAGGGCCTTGGCGAGCAGTACTTC.

The V and J genes are TRBV14 and TRBJ1-3; D is perhaps TRBD1 (5 bases). V lost 1 base and J 3 bases, leaving 10 bases between the germline ends. Germline CDR1 is SGHDN and CDR2 is FVKESK. This CDR3 has 15 amino acids. The CDR3 region is CASSQAAGGGNTIYF. Written as DNA, the CDR3 is TGTGCCAGCAGCCAAGCCGCCGGGGGTGGAAACACCATATATTTT.

The chain combines TRBV6-1 with TRBJ2-1; no clear D. CDR3 length: 12 amino acids. Germline-derived CDR1 and CDR2 are MNHNS and SASEGT. The V end lost 5 bases, the J end lost 9 bases, and 11 bases lay between the germline ends. In DNA, the CDR3 is TGTGCCAGCAGTCGAGCTCTCAGTGAGCAGTTCTTC. Translating it yields CASSRALSEQFF.

The chain has TRBV6-1 and TRBJ1-1, with D possibly TRBD1 on 6 matching bases. The CDR3 runs to 15 residues. Germline CDR1 is MNHNS and CDR2 is SASEGT. V was shortened by 1 base and J by 2 bases, with 11 bases between the two germline ends. The CDR3 loop reads CASSEVRTANTEAFF. In nucleotides, the CDR3 is TGTGCCAGCAGTGAAGTCCGGACAGCTAACACTGAAGCTTTCTTT.

The V call is TRBV5-1, the J call TRBJ1-2; D is unresolved. CDR3 size: 14 residues. Germline V gene lookup returns CDR1 SGHRS and CDR2 YFSETQ. V lost 3 bases and J lost 2, with 11 bases in between. CDR3 loop: CASSSVGGNYGYTF. In nucleotides, the CDR3 is TGCGCCAGCAGCTCGGTGGGAGGCAACTATGGCTACACCTTC.

This sequence joins TRBV4-2 and TRBJ1-5; D unclear. The CDR3 length is 16 residues. In germline, CDR1 is LGHNA, CDR2 YNFKEQ. Trimming stripped 0 bases from V and 2 bases from J, with 11 bases between. This chain's CDR3 is CASSQEEGEGNQPQHF. As DNA, the CDR3 is TGTGCCAGCAGCCAAGAAGAGGGTGAAGGCAATCAGCCCCAGCATTTT.

The chain links TRBV9 to TRBJ1-4; perhaps TRBD1 as D (6 bases). Germline CDR1 and CDR2: SGDLS and YYNGEE. V was shortened by 3 bases and J by 4 bases, with 10 bases between the two germline ends. CDR3 length: 14 residues. The CDR3 DNA follows: TGTGCCAGCAGCGCGACAGGCATTAATGAAAAACTGTTTTTT. Translating it yields CASSATGINEKLFF.

The V and J genes are TRBV10-1 and TRBJ2-3; TRBD1 aligns across 7 bases. This CDR3 region has 15 residues. Germline CDR1 and CDR2: WNHNN and SYGVQD (reference sequence). V gave up 3 bases and J gave up 2 bases; unmatched junction bases: 5. This CDR3 is CASSDHRGTTDTQYF. The CDR3, as DNA: TGCGCCAGCAGTGATCACAGGGGAACCACAGATACGCAGTATTTT.

The chain uses TRBV15 and TRBJ2-2; TRBD1 matches 7 bases. Trimming at V came to 0 bases and at J to 1 base, leaving 5 bases not matched to a gene. CDR1 is LNHNV and CDR2 is YYDKDF in the germline V gene (reference sequence). CDR3 length equals 17 residues. The CDR3 DNA sequence: TGTGCCACCAGCAGAGATGGGGACAGTCAGAACACCGGGGAGCTGTTTTTT. This translates into CATSRDGDSQNTGELFF.

V gene TRBV9 combines with J gene TRBJ2-1; 13 nucleotides line up with TRBD2. The J segment lost 9 bases and the V segment lost 3 bases, leaving 9 bases of the junction unmatched. CDR3 length: 16 amino acids. Germline V gene data show CDR1 as SGDLS and CDR2 as YYNGEE. CDR3 in DNA: TGTGCCAGCAGCGCACGACTAGCGGGAGGATCGGGTGAGCAGTTCTTC. It specifies CASSARLAGGSGEQFF.

This clone was observed a handful of times. V is TRBV2 and J is TRBJ1-4; D is perhaps TRBD1 (6 bases). CDR1 and CDR2 from the germline V gene are SNHLY and FYNNEI. The CDR3 has 13 amino acids. Trimming pared 5 bases from V and 7 bases from J, leaving 11 bases between. The CDR3 DNA follows: TGTGCCAGCAGTAACAGGGCTGGTGAAAAACTGTTTTTT. Translation: CASSNRAGEKLFF.

This clone was seen only once. This chain connects TRBV11-3 to TRBJ1-1; a weak D match, TRBD1 (5 bases). CDR1 is SGHNT and CDR2 is YENEEA in the germline V gene. Deletions cut 5 bases from V and 5 bases from J, with 21 bases between. CDR3 length: 16 amino acids. The CDR3 is CASSRGGEGRGTEAFF. CDR3 bases: TGTGCCAGCAGCCGGGGGGGTGAGGGGCGGGGAACTGAAGCTTTCTTT.

This clone was counted between two and nine times. J is TRBJ2-3 and V is TRBV2; perhaps TRBD2 as D (5 bases). The CDR3 consists of 14 residues. CDR1 is SNHLY and CDR2 is FYNNEI in the germline V gene. The V gene lost 4 bases and the J gene lost 5 bases, with 13 bases spanning the gap. CDR3 DNA sequence: TGTGCCAGCAGTGGAAGAGGGCGAGGAGATACGCAGTATTTT. This gives the protein CASSGRGRGDTQYF.

This clone was observed a few times. This chain connects TRBV4-1 to TRBJ2-5, with D perhaps matching TRBD1 (7 bases). Between the trimmed V and J ends, which lost 4 bases and 5 bases, there was a span of 11 bases. Germline-derived CDR1 and CDR2 are MGHRA and YSYEKL. The CDR3 is 13 residues long. As DNA, the CDR3 is TGCGCCAGCAGCCCCCCAGGGGGGGAGACCCAGTACTTC. As protein: CASSPPGGETQYF.

The V call is TRBV7-8, the J call TRBJ2-2; TRBD2 aligns across 14 bases. The trim removed 1 base at V and 6 bases at J, leaving 4 bases unmatched. CDR1 SGHVS and CDR2 FQNEAQ come from the germline V gene. This CDR3 contains 17 residues. CDR3 region: CASSLVGTSGSPGELFF. CDR3 nucleotide sequence: TGTGCCAGCAGCTTAGTAGGGACTAGCGGGAGTCCCGGGGAGCTGTTTTTT.

This clone was picked up a small number of times. The V and J genes are TRBV5-6 and TRBJ2-5; 10 bases line up with TRBD2. V was pared by 5 bases and J by 1 base, with 2 bases of the junction left unmatched. The CDR3 loop spans 14 amino acids. Germline V gives CDR1 SGHDT, CDR2 YYEEEE. The DNA of the CDR3 is TGTGCCAGCAGTGGACTAGCGGTCCAAGAGACCCAGTACTTC. This codes for CASSGLAVQETQYF.

This CDR3 reads CASSFRVRTDTQYF. The CDR3 DNA sequence: TGTGCCAGCAGTTTCCGGGTAAGGACAGATACGCAGTATTTT. The genes are TRBV27 and TRBJ2-3; the D is unclear. The CDR3 sequence is 14 residues long. V gave up 3 bases and J gave up 3 bases, with 10 bases separating them. The germline CDR1 and CDR2 sequences are MNHEY and SMNVEV (reference sequence).

The V and J genes are TRBV19 and TRBJ2-3, with 12 bases aligning to TRBD2. After removal of 5 bases from V and 2 bases from J, the junction contained 5 bases not matched to a gene. The CDR3 loop spans 16 amino acids. Germline-derived CDR1 and CDR2 are LNHDA and SQIVND (reference sequence). This CDR3 reads CASSPRTSGATDTQYF. The CDR3 DNA follows: TGTGCCAGTAGTCCCCGGACTAGCGGGGCCACAGATACGCAGTATTTT.